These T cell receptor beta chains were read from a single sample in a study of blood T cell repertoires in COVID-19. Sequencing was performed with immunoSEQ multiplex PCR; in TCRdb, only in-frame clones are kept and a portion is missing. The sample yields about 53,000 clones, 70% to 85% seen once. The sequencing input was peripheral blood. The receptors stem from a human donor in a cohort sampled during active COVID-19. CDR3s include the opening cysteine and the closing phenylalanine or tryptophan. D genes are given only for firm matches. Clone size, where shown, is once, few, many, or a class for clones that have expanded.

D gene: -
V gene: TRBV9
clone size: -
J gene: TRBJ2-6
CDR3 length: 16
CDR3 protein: CASSVTTGPGANVLTF
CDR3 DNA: TGTGCCAGCAGCGTAACCACAGGCCCCGGGGCCAACGTCCTGACTTTC

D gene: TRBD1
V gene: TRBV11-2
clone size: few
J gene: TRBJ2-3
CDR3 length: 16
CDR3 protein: CASRGPGQGSTDTQYF
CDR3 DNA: TGTGCCAGCAGAGGGCCGGGACAGGGCTCCACAGATACGCAGTATTTT

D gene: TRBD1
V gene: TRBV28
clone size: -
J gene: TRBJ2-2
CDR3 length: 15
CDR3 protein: CASTAGTGNHGELFF
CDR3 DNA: TGTGCCAGCACCGCCGGGACAGGGAATCACGGGGAGCTGTTTTTT

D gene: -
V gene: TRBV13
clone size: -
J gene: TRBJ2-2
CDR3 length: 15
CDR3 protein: CASSSRVRNTGELFF
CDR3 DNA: TGTGCCAGCAGCTCCAGGGTAAGGAACACCGGGGAGCTGTTTTTT

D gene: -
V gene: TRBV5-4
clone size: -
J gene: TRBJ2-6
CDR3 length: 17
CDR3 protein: CASSGKDNPSGANVLTF
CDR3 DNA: TGTGCCAGCAGCGGAAAAGACAACCCCTCTGGGGCCAACGTCCTGACTTTC

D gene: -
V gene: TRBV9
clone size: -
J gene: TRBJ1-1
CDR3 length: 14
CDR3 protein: CASSQGGGYTEAFF
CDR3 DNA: TGTGCCAGCAGCCAGGGAGGGGGGTACACTGAAGCTTTCTTT

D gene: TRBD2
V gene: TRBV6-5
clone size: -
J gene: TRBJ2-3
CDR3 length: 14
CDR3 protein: CASRLAGWADTQYF
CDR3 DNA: TGTGCCAGCAGACTAGCGGGATGGGCAGATACGCAGTATTTT

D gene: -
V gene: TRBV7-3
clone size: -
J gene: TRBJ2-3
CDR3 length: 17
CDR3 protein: CASSLTAFGAGADTQYF
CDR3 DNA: TGTGCCAGCAGCTTAACTGCTTTTGGGGCGGGGGCGGATACGCAGTATTTT

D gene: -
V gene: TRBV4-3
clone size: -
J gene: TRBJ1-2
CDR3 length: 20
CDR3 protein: CASSQDRTGFGVGNPYGYTF
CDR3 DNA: TGCGCCAGCAGCCAAGATAGGACGGGGTTTGGAGTGGGGAACCCCTATGGCTACACCTTC

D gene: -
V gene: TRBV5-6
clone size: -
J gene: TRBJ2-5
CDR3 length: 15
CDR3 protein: CASSLASVRGETQYF
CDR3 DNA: TGTGCCAGCAGCTTGGCGAGCGTCCGCGGGGAGACCCAGTACTTC

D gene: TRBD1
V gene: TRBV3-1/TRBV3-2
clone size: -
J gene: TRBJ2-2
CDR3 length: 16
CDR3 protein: CASSQDRGLATGELFF
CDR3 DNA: TGTGCCAGCAGCCAAGACAGGGGGCTGGCCACCGGGGAGCTGTTTTTT

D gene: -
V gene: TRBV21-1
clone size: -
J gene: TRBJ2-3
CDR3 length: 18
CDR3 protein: CASSKASPTSGRVVGQYF
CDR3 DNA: TGTGCCAGCAGCAAAGCAAGTCCTACTAGCGGGAGGGTCGTAGGGCAGTATTTT

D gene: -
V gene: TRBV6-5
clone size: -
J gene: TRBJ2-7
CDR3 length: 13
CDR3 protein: CASSYEGGSEQYF
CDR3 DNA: TGTGCCAGCAGTTATGAGGGGGGGTCCGAGCAGTACTTC

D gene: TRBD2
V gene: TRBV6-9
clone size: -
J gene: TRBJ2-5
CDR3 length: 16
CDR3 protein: CASKWRGKAYQETQYF
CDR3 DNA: TGTGCCAGCAAGTGGCGGGGGAAGGCGTACCAAGAGACCCAGTACTTC

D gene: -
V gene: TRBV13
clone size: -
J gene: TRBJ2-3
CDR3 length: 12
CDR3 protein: CASEEGTDTQYF
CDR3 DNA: TGTGCCAGCGAGGAGGGTACAGATACGCAGTATTTT

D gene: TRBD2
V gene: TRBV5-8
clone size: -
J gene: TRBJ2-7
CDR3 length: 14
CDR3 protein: CASSSSREGNEQYF
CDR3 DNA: TGTGCCAGCAGCTCCTCGCGGGAGGGTAACGAGCAGTACTTC

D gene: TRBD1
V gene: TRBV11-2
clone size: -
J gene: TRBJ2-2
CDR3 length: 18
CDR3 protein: CASSLGWGQGRMSGELFF
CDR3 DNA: TGTGCCAGCAGCTTAGGATGGGGACAGGGAAGAATGTCCGGGGAGCTGTTTTTT

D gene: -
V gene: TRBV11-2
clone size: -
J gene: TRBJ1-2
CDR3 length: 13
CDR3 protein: CASSLVAEDGYTF
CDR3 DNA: TGTGCCAGCAGCTTAGTGGCGGAAGATGGCTACACCTTC

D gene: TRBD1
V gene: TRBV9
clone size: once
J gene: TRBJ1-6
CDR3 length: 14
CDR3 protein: CASSGQGGNSPLHF
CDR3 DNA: TGTGCCAGCAGCGGACAGGGGGGTAATTCACCCCTCCACTTT

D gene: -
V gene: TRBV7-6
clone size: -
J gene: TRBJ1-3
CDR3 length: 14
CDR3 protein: CASSPETVGNTIYF
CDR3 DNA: TGTGCCAGCAGCCCTGAGACAGTTGGAAACACCATATATTTT

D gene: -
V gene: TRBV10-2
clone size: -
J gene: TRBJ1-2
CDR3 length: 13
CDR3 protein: CASSDRDGGGYTF
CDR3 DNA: TGCGCCAGCAGTGACCGGGATGGAGGCGGCTACACCTTC

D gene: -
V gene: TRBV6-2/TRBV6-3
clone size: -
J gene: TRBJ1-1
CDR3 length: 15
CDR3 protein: CASSSVPGGRTEAFF
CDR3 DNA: TGTGCCAGCAGTTCAGTTCCCGGGGGGCGGACTGAAGCTTTCTTT

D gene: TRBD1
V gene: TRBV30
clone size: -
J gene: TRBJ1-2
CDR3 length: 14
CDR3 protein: CAWTTPSTGFGYTF
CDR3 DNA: TGTGCCTGGACTACCCCATCGACAGGGTTTGGCTACACCTTC

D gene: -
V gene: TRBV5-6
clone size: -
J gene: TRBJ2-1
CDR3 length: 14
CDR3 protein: CASSGGSSYNEQFF
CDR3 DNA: TGTGCCAGCAGCGGCGGCAGCTCCTACAATGAGCAGTTCTTC

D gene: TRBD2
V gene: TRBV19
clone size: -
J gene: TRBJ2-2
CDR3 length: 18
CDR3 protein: CASSIRLAGASNTGELFF
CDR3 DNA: TGTGCCAGTAGTATCCGACTAGCGGGGGCTTCGAACACCGGGGAGCTGTTTTTT